This TCR beta chain was identified in a study of read filtering for tumor transcriptome and immune sequencing. At the level of the study: After DNase treatment, RNA was made into whole-transcriptome libraries.

Every patient had bone marrow sampled while the disease was active. Losses at the gene ends were 5 bases for V and 4 bases for J; bases not matched to a gene: 7. The CDR3 extends over 15 amino acids. CDR1 and CDR2 (germline): LGHDT, YNNKEL (reference sequence). The library was built from roughly 400 ng RNA with molecular barcoded adaptors for alpha/delta and beta/gamma chains. TCRdb re-called the reads with MiXCR, one entry per CDR3 protein. The sample has tens of thousands of distinct CDR3 sequences, roughly 18% seen once. Overall study findings and caveats: Compared with RNA-seq, IR-seq gave much higher clonotype depth and reliability. Approximately 87% of IR-seq clonotypes had a single read, yet these held roughly 3.8% of reads.

This clonotype was counted ten times or more. Its specificity is unknown. Sequencing was performed on a population of CD138-negative cells sorted from bone marrow. The chain joins TRBV3-1 to TRBJ2-2; 7 bases fit TRBD2. The origin of this receptor is a donor aged 40 or older with multiple myeloma. The CDR3 protein is CASSNRDYITGELFF. The CDR3 coding sequence is TGTGCCAGCAGCAACCGGGACTACATCACCGGGGAGCTGTTTTTT.